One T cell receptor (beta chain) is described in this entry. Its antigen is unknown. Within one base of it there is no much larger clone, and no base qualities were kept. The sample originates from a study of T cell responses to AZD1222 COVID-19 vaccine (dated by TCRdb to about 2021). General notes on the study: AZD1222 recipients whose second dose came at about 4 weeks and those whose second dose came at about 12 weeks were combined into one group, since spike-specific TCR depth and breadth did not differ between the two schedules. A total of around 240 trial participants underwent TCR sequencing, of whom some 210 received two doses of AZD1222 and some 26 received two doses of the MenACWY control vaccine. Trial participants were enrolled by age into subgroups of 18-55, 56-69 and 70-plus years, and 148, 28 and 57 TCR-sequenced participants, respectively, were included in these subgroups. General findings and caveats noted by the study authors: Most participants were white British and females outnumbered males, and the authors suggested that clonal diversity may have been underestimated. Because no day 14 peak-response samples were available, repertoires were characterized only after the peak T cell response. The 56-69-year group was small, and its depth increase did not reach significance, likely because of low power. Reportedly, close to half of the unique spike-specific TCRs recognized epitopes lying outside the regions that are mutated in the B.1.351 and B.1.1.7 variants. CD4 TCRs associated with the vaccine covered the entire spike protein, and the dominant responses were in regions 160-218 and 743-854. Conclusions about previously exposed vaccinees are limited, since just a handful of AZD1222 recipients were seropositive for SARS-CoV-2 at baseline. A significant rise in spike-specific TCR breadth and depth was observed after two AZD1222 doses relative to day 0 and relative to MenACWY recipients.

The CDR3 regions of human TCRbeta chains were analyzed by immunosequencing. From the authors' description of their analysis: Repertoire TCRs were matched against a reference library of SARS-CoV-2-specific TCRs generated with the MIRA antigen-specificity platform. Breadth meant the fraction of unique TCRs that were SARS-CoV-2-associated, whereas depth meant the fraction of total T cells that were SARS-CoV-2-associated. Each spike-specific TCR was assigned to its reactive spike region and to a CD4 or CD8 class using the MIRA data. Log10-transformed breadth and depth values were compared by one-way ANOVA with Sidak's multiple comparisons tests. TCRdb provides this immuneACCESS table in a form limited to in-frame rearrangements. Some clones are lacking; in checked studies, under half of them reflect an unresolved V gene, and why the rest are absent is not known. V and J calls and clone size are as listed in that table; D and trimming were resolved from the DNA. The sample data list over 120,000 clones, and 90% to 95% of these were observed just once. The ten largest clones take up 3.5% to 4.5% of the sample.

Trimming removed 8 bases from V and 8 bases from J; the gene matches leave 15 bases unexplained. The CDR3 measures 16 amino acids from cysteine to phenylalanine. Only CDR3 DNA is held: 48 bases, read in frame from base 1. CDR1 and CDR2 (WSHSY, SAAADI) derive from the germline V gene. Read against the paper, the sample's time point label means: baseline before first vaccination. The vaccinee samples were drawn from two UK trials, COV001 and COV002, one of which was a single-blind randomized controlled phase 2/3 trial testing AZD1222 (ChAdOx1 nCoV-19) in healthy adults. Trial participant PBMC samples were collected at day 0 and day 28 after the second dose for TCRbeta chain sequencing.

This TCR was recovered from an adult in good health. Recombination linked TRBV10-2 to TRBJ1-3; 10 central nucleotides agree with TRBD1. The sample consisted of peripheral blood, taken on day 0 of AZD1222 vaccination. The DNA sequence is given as TGCGCCAGCCAGATTCCCAGGGACAGGGGTCGAGACACCATATATTTT. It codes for CASQIPRDRGRDTIYF.